This TCR beta chain was retrieved from a study of blood T cells in healthy people across ages. Broader study findings: Both naive CD4+ cell counts and diversity were greater in long-lived donors than in aged donors. Per-million-T-cell TCR beta diversity fell roughly linearly with age.

To note about this clonotype: The antigen remains unidentified.

A sample-barcoded 5' primer and a J-beta primer mix were used in a second PCR of about 6 to 11 cycles. Each cDNA molecule received a tag from a template-switch adaptor that had 12 random nucleotides. A single record per CDR3 protein comes from TCRdb applying MiXCR to the 5' RACE reads. The table records 700,000 to 950,000 distinct CDR3 sequences, around 46% of them present only once. Between the trimmed V and J ends, which lost 5 bases and 4 bases, there was a span of 11 bases. CDR3 length equals 14 residues. Germline assignment: CDR1 KGHSH and CDR2 LQKENI. The V gene is TRBV18, the J gene TRBJ2-2, with D perhaps matching TRBD1 (6 bases). The TCR was taken from an older woman in good health. Sequences were obtained from blood. CDR3 amino acids: CASSAAGVTGELFF. CDR3 coding DNA: TGTGCCAGCTCAGCCGCAGGGGTCACCGGGGAGCTGTTTTTT.